This T cell receptor (beta chain) was recorded in a study of T cells in tuberculosis. Using immunoSEQ multiplex PCR, the repertoire was profiled, and TCRdb retains in-frame clones only, with some absent. This sample has about 30,000 clones, with approximately 94% found just once. The CDR3 has 14 amino acids. The germline V gene has CDR1 MNHEY and CDR2 SMNVEV (reference sequence). Trimming removed 4 bases at V and 1 base at J, with 10 bases between. Sequencing was done on a sample of PBMCs. The rearrangement uses TRBV27 and TRBJ1-1; a weak D match, TRBD1 (5 bases). This TCR was sampled from a donor aged 10 to 29 with latent tuberculosis or without tuberculosis infection. DNA of the CDR3: TGTGCCAGCAGTTGGGGAGGGGAGAACACTGAAGCTTTCTTT. Translated, it gives CASSWGGENTEAFF.